This T cell receptor (beta chain) is from a study of shared clonotypes between healthy human individuals. Findings and caveats of the study: Compared with memory subsets, naive subsets generally had larger estimated richness. Sharing of clonotypes among donors was expected to vary with sequencing depth.

Germline V gene data show CDR1 as SGHAT and CDR2 as FQNNGV. The CDR3 has 15 residues. V shed 5 bases and J 5 bases; nucleotides not matched to a gene: 8. Sequencing used immunoSEQ multiplex PCR; TCRdb keeps in-frame clones, though not all of them. The sample records roughly 2.2 million clones, around 93% being singletons. Note on this clone: The antigen is unknown.

V is TRBV11-2 and J is TRBJ2-5, with 10 positions matching TRBD1. Sequences were obtained from naive CD4+ T cells from PBMCs. Documented subset: CD45RA+ positively selected. This sequence was found in a man aged 18 to 30 in good health. Some clones in this sample may be carry-over from other donors' samples. This chain's CDR3 is CASSPRQGALETQYF. The CDR3 DNA reads TGTGCCAGCAGCCCCCGACAGGGGGCTTTGGAGACCCAGTACTTC.